This TCR beta chain was recovered during a study of CD8 T cells in ankylosing spondylitis. Whole-study results and caveats: Clones tied to disease were said to be significantly enriched in matched ankylosing spondylitis synovial fluid.

The germline CDR1 and CDR2 sequences are SEHNR and FQNEAQ (reference sequence). The CDR3 runs 11 residues. TCRdb used MiXCR to reprocess the 5' RACE reads, holding one entry per CDR3 protein. The sample records fewer than 200,000 distinct CDR3 sequences, around 8.9% being singletons. Of note for this clonotype: The antigen is not known. An end of the junction does not agree with germline; a read error may underlie this.

The gene calls are TRBV7-9 and TRBJ2-7; D gene ambiguous. Sequencing was done on a sample of blood, either unsorted or a sorted T cell fraction (not recorded which). This sequence was found in a female donor with ankylosing spondylitis or in good health (not recorded which). CDR3 residues: CASSLGYERYF. The CDR3 DNA reads TGTGCCAGCAGCTTGGGTTACGAGCGGTACTTC.